One sample yielded the 27 T cell receptor beta chains listed below, sequenced in a study of blood T cell repertoires in COVID-19. The table came from immunoSEQ multiplex PCR; TCRdb's copy has only in-frame clones and leaves some out. The profile shows around 150,000 clones, around four fifths of them singletons. The sequenced material came from peripheral blood. The receptors shown here come from a woman of 80 years or more with acute or convalescent COVID-19.

This clone was detected only a few times. This sequence joins TRBV7-9 and TRBJ1-6; 9 bases match TRBD1. The germline CDR1 and CDR2 sequences are SEHNR and FQNEAQ (reference sequence). V gave up 11 bases and J gave up 9 bases; unmatched junction bases: 8. This CDR3 region has 13 residues. This chain's CDR3 is CAGAGQGSSPLHF. DNA of the CDR3: TGTGCCGGAGCAGGACAGGGGAGTTCACCCCTCCACTTT.

This chain joins TRBV7-9 and TRBJ2-5, with 11 bases identical to TRBD2. The germline V gene encodes CDR1 SEHNR and CDR2 FQNEAQ (reference sequence). The CDR3 runs 15 residues. J lost 6 bases, V lost 1 base, and 4 bases had no gene match. The CDR3 DNA follows: TGTGCCAGCAGCTTAGTAGCGGGGGGGCCGCAGACCCAGTACTTC. Its translation: CASSLVAGGPQTQYF.

A few counts support this clone. V and J are TRBV6-5 and TRBJ2-1; possibly TRBD2 for D (5 bases). The length of the CDR3 is 13 residues. Trimming took off 2 bases at V and 8 bases at J, with 10 bases between the two ends. Germline V lookup: CDR1 MNHEY, CDR2 SVGAGI. CDR3 nucleotides: TGTGCCAGCAGTTACATTATCGGGGATGAGCAGTTCTTC. Translation: CASSYIIGDEQFF.

The V and J genes are TRBV7-2 and TRBJ1-6, with D perhaps matching TRBD1 (5 bases). The CDR3 is made up of 15 amino acids. Germline lookup yields CDR1 SGHTA and CDR2 FQGNSA. Trimming left V 5 bases short and J 10 bases short, with 18 bases between. The CDR3, as DNA: TGTGCCAGCAGCCCCCGGGGGGGTCTAGGATCACCCCTCCACTTT. This translates into CASSPRGGLGSPLHF.

This chain links TRBV6-1 with TRBJ2-7, with 9 positions matching TRBD2. The V gene end was trimmed by 2 bases and the J gene end by 1 base; junction bases not matched to a gene: 6. The V gene's germline CDR1 is MNHNS and CDR2 SASEGT. This CDR3 region has 16 residues. The CDR3 nucleotides read TGTGCCAGCAGTGAAATCAGTCTAGCGGGGTCCTACGAGCAGTACTTC. It yields the protein CASSEISLAGSYEQYF.

This chain uses TRBV27 with TRBJ1-3, with D unclear. CDR3 length equals 15 residues. Per germline, CDR1 MNHEY and CDR2 SMNVEV (reference sequence). V lost 5 bases and J 5 bases, leaving 16 bases between the germline ends. CDR3 sequence: CASSPSRYGRNTIYF. The CDR3 DNA reads as TGTGCCAGCAGTCCATCTAGGTACGGAAGAAACACCATATATTTT.

This clone was observed a handful of times. This chain joins TRBV19 and TRBJ1-5, with D uncertain. Trimming took off 5 bases at V and 2 bases at J, with 7 bases between the two ends. The germline CDR1 and CDR2 sequences are LNHDA and SQIVND (reference sequence). This CDR3 region has 13 residues. DNA of the CDR3: TGTGCCAGTAGTCTTCTAGGCAATCAGCCCCAGCATTTT. It specifies CASSLLGNQPQHF.

This clone has just a few counts. The chain combines TRBV19 with TRBJ1-1, with D perhaps matching TRBD1 (6 bases). Germline loops: CDR1 LNHDA, CDR2 SQIVND (reference sequence). The CDR3 spans 16 residues. V gave up 6 bases and J gave up 3 bases, with 20 bases separating them. The CDR3 region has the DNA TGTGCCAGTAGGCGACTTACAGGGATCATAGACACTGAAGCTTTCTTT. Translation: CASRRLTGIIDTEAFF. Variable domain in full (rest from reference TRBV19 and TRBJ1-1): DGGITQSPKYLFRKEGQNVTLSCEQNLNHDAMYWYRQDPGQGLRLIYYSQIVNDFQKGDIAEGYSVSREKKESFPLTVTSAQKNPTAFYLCASRRLTGIIDTEAFFGQGTRLTVV.

The chain joins TRBV3-1 (or the pseudogene TRBV3-2) to TRBJ2-1; D perhaps matches TRBD1 (6 bases). The CDR3 is made up of 17 amino acids. Trimming stripped 1 base from V and 1 base from J, with 14 bases between. The V gene's germline CDR1 is LGHDT and CDR2 YNNKEL (reference sequence). This chain's CDR3 is CASSQGFIQGSYNEQFF. For the CDR3, the DNA is TGTGCCAGCAGCCAAGGGTTCATCCAGGGGTCCTACAATGAGCAGTTCTTC.

This chain joins TRBV5-1 and TRBJ1-4, with no clear D. CDR3 length equals 14 residues. From germline, CDR1 is SGHRS and CDR2 YFSETQ. Trimming cost V 4 bases and J 0 bases, with 7 bases left between them. The CDR3: CASSRTATNEKLFF. In nucleotides, the CDR3 is TGCGCCAGCAGCCGGACTGCAACTAATGAAAAACTGTTTTTT.

This clone came up a few times. This chain links TRBV19 with TRBJ1-5, with 9 nucleotides matching TRBD1. The CDR3 spans 14 residues. V lost 4 bases, J lost 5 bases, and 3 bases stayed unmatched. Germline values: CDR1 LNHDA, CDR2 SQIVND (reference sequence). The CDR3 protein is CASSKGQGYQPQHF. Written as DNA, the CDR3 is TGTGCCAGTAGTAAAGGACAGGGGTATCAGCCCCAGCATTTT.

J is TRBJ1-1 and V is TRBV6-4; unclear D gene. Trimming cost V 6 bases and J 2 bases, with 10 bases left between them. Germline-derived CDR1 and CDR2 are MRHNA and SNTAGT. This CDR3 comprises 13 residues. CDR3 bases: TGTGCCAGCAGAACCGAACACAACACTGAAGCTTTCTTT. This sequence encodes CASRTEHNTEAFF.

The rearrangement joins TRBV7-8 to TRBJ2-7; 10 bases match TRBD1. V lost 7 bases and J lost 4; bases outside the gene matches: 4. This CDR3 comprises 13 residues. The germline CDR1 and CDR2 sequences are SGHVS and FQNEAQ. The CDR3 loop is CASTWTGGYEQYF. The CDR3 DNA follows: TGTGCCAGCACCTGGACAGGGGGTTACGAGCAGTACTTC.

Only a few counts were recorded for this clone. The chain employs TRBV18 and TRBJ2-7; D may be TRBD1 (6 bases). This CDR3 is 15 amino acids long. V was cut by 0 bases and J by 3 bases, with 12 bases left in between. CDR1 and CDR2 (germline): KGHSH, LQKENI. The CDR3 protein is CASSPPGGQLYEQYF. The CDR3 DNA sequence: TGTGCCAGCTCACCACCTGGGGGACAACTCTACGAGCAGTACTTC.

This clone was seen more than once but under ten times. V gene TRBV19 combines with J gene TRBJ2-1; TRBD2 is a possible D gene (6 bases). With 3 bases removed from V and 7 bases from J, the gap between germline ends came to 16 bases. Germline assignment: CDR1 LNHDA and CDR2 SQIVND (reference sequence). This CDR3 has 15 amino acids. CDR3 nucleotide sequence: TGTGCCAGTAGTATCCAGGGTAGCGGTAGGAATGAGCAGTTCTTC. Its translation is CASSIQGSGRNEQFF.

The chain recombines TRBV2 with TRBJ1-6; D is ambiguous. Trimming shortened V by 1 base and J by 7 bases, and 11 bases separated the two germline ends. Germline values: CDR1 SNHLY, CDR2 FYNNEI. This CDR3 has 15 amino acids. DNA for the CDR3: TGTGCCAGCAGTGAAGAGCACGGGGAGAATTCACCCCTCCACTTT. It translates to CASSEEHGENSPLHF.

The chain uses TRBV30 and TRBJ1-6; D ambiguous. This CDR3 comprises 15 residues. Per germline, CDR1 GTSNPN and CDR2 SVGIG (reference sequence). Deletions cut 1 base from V and 0 bases from J, with 7 bases between. The CDR3 DNA reads TGTGCCTGGAGTGGCGTGAGCTCCTATAATTCACCCCTCCACTTT. The encoded protein is CAWSGVSSYNSPLHF.

This clone was counted only a few times. The chain combines TRBV2 with TRBJ1-5; D not resolved. Germline values: CDR1 SNHLY, CDR2 FYNNEI. Between the trimmed V and J ends, which lost 3 bases and 5 bases, there was a span of 8 bases. This CDR3 is built from 13 residues. The CDR3 spells CASSDDLDQPQHF. The CDR3 coding sequence is TGTGCCAGCAGTGACGACTTGGATCAGCCCCAGCATTTT.

Of note for this clone: Being one base from a much bigger clone, this may be a read error. The J gene is TRBJ1-1, the V gene TRBV2; tentatively, D is TRBD1 (5 bases). Germline assignment: CDR1 SNHLY and CDR2 FYNNEI. This CDR3 spans 14 amino acids. Trimming removed 1 base at V and 3 bases at J, with 9 bases between. The CDR3 DNA sequence: TGTGCCAGCAGTGAAGAGGGGCCGGACACTGAAGCTTTCTTT. Its protein is CASSEEGPDTEAFF.

The chain recombines TRBV12-3 or TRBV12-4 with TRBJ2-3; maybe TRBD2 (5 bases). Trimming shortened V by 1 base and J by 6 bases, and 8 bases separated the two germline ends. The CDR3 loop spans 13 amino acids. CDR3 protein: CASSLGRGDTQYF. In DNA form, the CDR3 reads TGTGCCAGCAGTTTAGGCCGCGGGGATACGCAGTATTTT.

In this sample, this clone turned up once. V and J are TRBV10-1 and TRBJ2-2, with D possibly TRBD1 on 6 matching bases. CDR3 size: 12 residues. The V and J ends lost 8 bases and 4 bases respectively, with 8 bases between them. Germline lookup yields CDR1 WNHNN and CDR2 SYGVQD (reference sequence). The CDR3 coding sequence is TGCGCCAGCGGACAGACCACCGGGGAGCTGTTTTTT. Translating gives CASGQTTGELFF.

This clone appeared once. The chain uses TRBV10-3 and TRBJ1-3; the match to TRBD1 covers 8 bases. The CDR3 contains 18 residues. The V and J ends lost 11 bases and 7 bases, in that order; junction bases with no gene match: 25. CDR1 is ENHRY, CDR2 SYGVKD, per germline. The CDR3 DNA reads as TGTGCCGTCGCCGGGACAGGAGATTTTCGTACTCTATGGAACACCATATATTTT. This encodes CAVAGTGDFRTLWNTIYF.

The rearrangement joins TRBV5-1 to TRBJ2-3; 8 nucleotides align to TRBD1. Trimming cost V 4 bases and J 6 bases; bases outside gene matches: 7. The CDR3 is 14 amino acids. Germline CDR1 reads SGHRS; CDR2 reads YFSETQ. CDR3 DNA sequence: TGCGCCAGCAGCCTTACGACAGGGGTCGATACGCAGTATTTT. This codes for CASSLTTGVDTQYF.

This chain connects TRBV30 to TRBJ1-2; 8 bases agree with TRBD1. The CDR3 has 15 residues. The germline V gene encodes CDR1 GTSNPN and CDR2 SVGIG (reference sequence). V shed 0 bases and J 7 bases; nucleotides not matched to a gene: 10. CDR3 nucleotides: TGTGCCTGGAGTGTATTAGGACAGGGTTTTCTTGGCTACACCTTC. Translation: CAWSVLGQGFLGYTF.

The V call is TRBV21-1, the J call TRBJ1-2; no DNA check was done on the table's D call, TRBD1. TRBV21-1 is a recognized pseudogene. The CDR3 consists of 18 residues. In DNA form, the CDR3 reads TGTGCCAGCAGCAAAGACGGTCGTAGGACAAGAAAAAACTATGGCTACACCTTC. It is translated as CASSKDGRRTRKNYGYTF.

V gene TRBV6-6 combines with J gene TRBJ2-3; TRBD2 matches 12 bases. J gave up 3 bases and V 7 bases, and 8 bases lay outside the gene matches. Per the germline V gene, CDR1 is MNHNY and CDR2 is SVGAGI (reference sequence). The CDR3 has 16 amino acids. CDR3 bases: TGTGCCAGCACCCTAAGACTAGCGGGAGTTACAGATACGCAGTATTTT. Translating it yields CASTLRLAGVTDTQYF.

The chain joins TRBV7-2 to TRBJ1-6, with D tentatively TRBD1 (6 bases). V lost 5 bases and J lost 10, with 21 bases in between. The CDR3 spans 16 residues. Germline V gene sequence: CDR1 SGHTA, CDR2 FQGNSA. Written as DNA, the CDR3 is TGTGCCAGCAGCCTGAAGATAATGGGACAACTCTCACCCCTCCACTTT. It encodes CASSLKIMGQLSPLHF.